This T cell receptor beta chain was profiled in a study of blood T cell repertoires in COVID-19. For the study at large: Sites across the United States, Italy and Spain contributed samples from acute and convalescent COVID-19. The cDNA or gDNA used as material had been derived from T cells, B-cell-depleted T cells, or PBMCs.

Sequencing used immunoSEQ multiplex PCR; TCRdb keeps in-frame clones, though not all of them. The sample consists of over 130,000 clones, more than 80% of them appearing once. The CDR3 is made up of 13 amino acids. Deletions cut 4 bases from V and 0 bases from J, with 6 bases between. The germline gives CDR1 SGHTA, CDR2 FQGTGA. The clonotype was recovered from a man in his 70s with acute or convalescent COVID-19. Specimen: peripheral blood. This chain uses TRBV7-3 with TRBJ1-1, with no clear D. CDR3 residues: CASSSTVNTEAFF. The CDR3 DNA reads TGTGCCAGCAGCTCCACAGTGAACACTGAAGCTTTCTTT.